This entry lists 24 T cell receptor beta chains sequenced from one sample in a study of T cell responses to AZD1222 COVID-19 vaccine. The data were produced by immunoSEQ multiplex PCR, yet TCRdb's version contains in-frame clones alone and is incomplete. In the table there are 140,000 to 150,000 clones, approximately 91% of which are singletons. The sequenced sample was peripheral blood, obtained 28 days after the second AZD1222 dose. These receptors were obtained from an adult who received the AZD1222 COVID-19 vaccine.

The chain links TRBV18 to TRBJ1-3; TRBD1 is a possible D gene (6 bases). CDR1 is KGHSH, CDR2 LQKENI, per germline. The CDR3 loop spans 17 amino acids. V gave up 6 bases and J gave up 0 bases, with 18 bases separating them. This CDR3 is CASSQGHGPSSGNTIYF. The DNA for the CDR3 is TGTGCCAGCTCCCAGGGGCACGGGCCGAGCTCTGGAAACACCATATATTTT.

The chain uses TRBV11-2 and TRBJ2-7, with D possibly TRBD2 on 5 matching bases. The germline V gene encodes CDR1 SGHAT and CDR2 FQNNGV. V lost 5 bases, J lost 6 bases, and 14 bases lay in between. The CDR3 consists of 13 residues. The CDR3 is CASSPLVSGEQYF. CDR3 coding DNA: TGTGCCAGCAGCCCACTAGTATCGGGCGAGCAGTACTTC.

CDR3 DNA: TGTGCCAGCAGCTTTCTAGCCCAAGAGACCCAGTACTTC. It encodes CASSFLAQETQYF. The chain combines TRBV7-9 with TRBJ2-5, with TRBD2 as a possible D gene (5 bases). Germline V lookup: CDR1 SEHNR, CDR2 FQNEAQ (reference sequence). The length of the CDR3 is 13 residues. The V end lost 3 bases, the J end lost 1 base, and 6 bases lay between the germline ends.

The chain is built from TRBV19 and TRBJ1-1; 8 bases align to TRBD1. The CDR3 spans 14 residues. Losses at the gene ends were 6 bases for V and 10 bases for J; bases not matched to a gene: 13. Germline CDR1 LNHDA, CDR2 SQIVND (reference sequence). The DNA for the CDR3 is TGTGCCAGTAGCACATTTCAGGGGGCGCCAGGAGCTTTCTTT. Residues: CASSTFQGAPGAFF. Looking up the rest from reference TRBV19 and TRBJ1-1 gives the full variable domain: DGGITQSPKYLFRKEGQNVTLSCEQNLNHDAMYWYRQDPGQGLRLIYYSQIVNDFQKGDIAEGYSVSREKKESFPLTVTSAQKNPTAFYLCASSTFQGAPGAFFGQGTRLTVV.

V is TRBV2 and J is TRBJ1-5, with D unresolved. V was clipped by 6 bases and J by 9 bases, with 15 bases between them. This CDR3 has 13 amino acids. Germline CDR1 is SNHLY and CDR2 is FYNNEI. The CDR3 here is CASSREPRGPQHF. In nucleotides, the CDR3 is TGTGCCAGCAGCCGGGAACCTCGTGGGCCCCAGCATTTT.

The CDR3 is CASSLGAGYGYTF. DNA of the CDR3: TGTGCCAGCAGTTTAGGGGCAGGATATGGCTACACCTTC. The chain is built from TRBV28 and TRBJ1-2, with D maybe TRBD1 (5 bases). This CDR3 has 13 amino acids. CDR1 is MDHEN and CDR2 is SYDVKM in the germline V gene. V was cut by 2 bases and J by 5 bases, with 9 bases left in between.

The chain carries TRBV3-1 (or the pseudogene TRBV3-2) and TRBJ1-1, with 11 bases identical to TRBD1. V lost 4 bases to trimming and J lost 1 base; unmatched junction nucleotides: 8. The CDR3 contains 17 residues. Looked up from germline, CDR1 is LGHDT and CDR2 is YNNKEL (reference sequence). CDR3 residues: CASSPQDRGLGNTEAFF. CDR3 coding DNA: TGTGCCAGCAGCCCTCAGGACAGGGGGCTCGGGAACACTGAAGCTTTCTTT.

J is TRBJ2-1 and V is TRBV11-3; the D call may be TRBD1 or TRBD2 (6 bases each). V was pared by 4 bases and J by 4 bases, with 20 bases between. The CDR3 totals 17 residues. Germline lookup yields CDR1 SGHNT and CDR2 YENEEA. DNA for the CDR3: TGTGCCAGCAGCTCCCCCGGGGGCCTTGGTACTTACAATGAGCAGTTCTTC. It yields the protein CASSSPGGLGTYNEQFF.

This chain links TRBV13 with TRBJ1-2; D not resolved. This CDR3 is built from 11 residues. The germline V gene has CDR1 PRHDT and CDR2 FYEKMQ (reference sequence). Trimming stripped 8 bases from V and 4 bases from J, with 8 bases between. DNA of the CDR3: TGTGCCAGCGGGTCCGGCTATGGCTACACCTTC. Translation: CASGSGYGYTF. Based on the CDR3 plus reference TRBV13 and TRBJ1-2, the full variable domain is AAGVIQSPRHLIKEKRETATLKCYPIPRHDTVYWYQQGPGQDPQFLISFYEKMQSDKGSIPDRFSAQQFSDYHSELNMSSLELGDSALYFCASGSGYGYTFGSGTRLTVV.

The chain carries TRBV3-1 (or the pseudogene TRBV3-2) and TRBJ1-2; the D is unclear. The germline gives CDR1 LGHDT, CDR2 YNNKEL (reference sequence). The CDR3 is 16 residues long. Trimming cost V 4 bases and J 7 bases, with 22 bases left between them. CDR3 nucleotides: TGTGCCAGCAGCCCCGGAGGAAGGTTGACAACTACTGGCTACACCTTC. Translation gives CASSPGGRLTTTGYTF.

The CDR3 region has the DNA TGTGCCAGCAGCTTAGCGGTCACCAACAATGAGCAGTTCTTC. Its protein product is CASSLAVTNNEQFF. This chain uses TRBV7-2 with TRBJ2-1, with D unclear. Trimming left V 0 bases short and J 5 bases short, with 8 bases between. In germline, CDR1 is SGHTA, CDR2 FQGNSA. This CDR3 is built from 14 residues.

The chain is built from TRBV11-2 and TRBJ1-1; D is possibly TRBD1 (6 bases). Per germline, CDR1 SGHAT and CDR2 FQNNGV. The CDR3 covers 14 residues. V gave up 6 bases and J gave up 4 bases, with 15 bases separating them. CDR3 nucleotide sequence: TGTGCCAGCAGTTTTCTTAGGGGGACCACTGAAGCTTTCTTT. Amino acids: CASSFLRGTTEAFF.

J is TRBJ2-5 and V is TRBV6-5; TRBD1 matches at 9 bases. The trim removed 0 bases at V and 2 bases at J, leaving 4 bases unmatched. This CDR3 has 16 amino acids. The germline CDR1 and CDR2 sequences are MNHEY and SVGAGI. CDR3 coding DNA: TGTGCCAGCAGTTACTCGGGACAGGGTCGGCAAGAGACCCAGTACTTC. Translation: CASSYSGQGRQETQYF.

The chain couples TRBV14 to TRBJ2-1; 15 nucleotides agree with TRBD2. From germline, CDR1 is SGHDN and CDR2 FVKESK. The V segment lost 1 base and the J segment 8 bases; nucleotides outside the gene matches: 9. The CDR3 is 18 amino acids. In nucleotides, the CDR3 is TGTGCCAGCAGCCAAGCCGGACTAGCGGGGGGGCGACTGGATGAGCAGTTCTTC. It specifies CASSQAGLAGGRLDEQFF.

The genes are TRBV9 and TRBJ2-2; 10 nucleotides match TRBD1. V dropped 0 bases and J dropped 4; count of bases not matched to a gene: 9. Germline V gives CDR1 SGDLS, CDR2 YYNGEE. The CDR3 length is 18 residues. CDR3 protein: CASSVDLGQGIGTGELFF. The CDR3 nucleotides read TGTGCCAGCAGCGTAGACTTGGGACAGGGGATTGGCACCGGGGAGCTGTTTTTT.

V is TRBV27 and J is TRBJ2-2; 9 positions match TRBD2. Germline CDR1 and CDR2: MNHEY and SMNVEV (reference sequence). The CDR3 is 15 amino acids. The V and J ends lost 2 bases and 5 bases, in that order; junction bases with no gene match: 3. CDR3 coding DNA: TGTGCCAGCAGTTTAAGAGCGGGAGGAACCGGGGAGCTGTTTTTT. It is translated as CASSLRAGGTGELFF.

The CDR3 coding sequence is TGTGCCAGCAGCCAGGCTGGGGACAGGGCCAACTATGGCTACACCTTC. As protein: CASSQAGDRANYGYTF. The chain links TRBV3-1 (or the pseudogene TRBV3-2) to TRBJ1-2, with 9 bases identical to TRBD1. V trimming: 3 bases; J trimming: 2 bases; junction bases outside the gene matches: 7. Germline V gene data show CDR1 as LGHDT and CDR2 as YNNKEL (reference sequence). This CDR3 is 16 amino acids long.

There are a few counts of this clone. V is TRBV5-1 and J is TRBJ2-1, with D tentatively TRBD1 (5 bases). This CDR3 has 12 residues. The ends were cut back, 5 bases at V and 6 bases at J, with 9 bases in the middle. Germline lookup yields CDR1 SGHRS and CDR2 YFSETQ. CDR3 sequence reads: CASRGPGNEQFF. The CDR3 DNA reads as TGCGCCAGCAGGGGGCCCGGCAATGAGCAGTTCTTC.

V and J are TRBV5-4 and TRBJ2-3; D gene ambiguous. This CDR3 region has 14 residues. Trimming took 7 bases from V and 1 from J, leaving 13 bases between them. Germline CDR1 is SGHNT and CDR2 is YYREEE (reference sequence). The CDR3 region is CASGRNGGTDTQYF. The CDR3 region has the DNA TGTGCCAGCGGTCGTAATGGCGGCACAGATACGCAGTATTTT.

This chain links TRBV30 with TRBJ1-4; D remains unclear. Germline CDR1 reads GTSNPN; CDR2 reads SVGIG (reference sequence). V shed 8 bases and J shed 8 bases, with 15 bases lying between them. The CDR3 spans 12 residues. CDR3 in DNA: TGTGCCATGTTGAGCTCCGGGGAAAAACTGTTTTTT. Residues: CAMLSSGEKLFF.

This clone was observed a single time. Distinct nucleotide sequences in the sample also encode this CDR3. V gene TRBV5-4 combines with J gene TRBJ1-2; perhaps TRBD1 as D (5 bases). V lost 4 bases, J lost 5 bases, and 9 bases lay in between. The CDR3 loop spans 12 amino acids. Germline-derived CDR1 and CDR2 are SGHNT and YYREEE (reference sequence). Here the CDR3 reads CASSQDTYGYTF. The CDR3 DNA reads TGTGCCAGCAGCCAGGACACGTATGGCTACACCTTC.

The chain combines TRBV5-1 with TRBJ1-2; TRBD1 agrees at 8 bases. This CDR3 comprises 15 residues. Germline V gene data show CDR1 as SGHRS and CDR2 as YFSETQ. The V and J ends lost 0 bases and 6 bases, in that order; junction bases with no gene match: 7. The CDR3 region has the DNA TGCGCCAGCAGCTTGGCAGACAGGGGACCAAATGGCTACACCTTC. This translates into CASSLADRGPNGYTF.

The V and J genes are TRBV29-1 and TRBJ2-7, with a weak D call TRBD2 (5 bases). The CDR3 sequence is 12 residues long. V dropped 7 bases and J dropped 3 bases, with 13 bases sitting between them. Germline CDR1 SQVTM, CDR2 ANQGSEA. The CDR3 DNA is TGCAGCGCCAGACACGGGGACTACGAGCAGTACTTC. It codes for CSARHGDYEQYF.

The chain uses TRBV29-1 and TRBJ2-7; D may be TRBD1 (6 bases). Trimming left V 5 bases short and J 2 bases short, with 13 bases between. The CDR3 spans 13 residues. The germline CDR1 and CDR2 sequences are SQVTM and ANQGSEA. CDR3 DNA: TGCAGCGTTTTGTCAGGGGCCCCCTACGAGCAGTACTTC. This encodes CSVLSGAPYEQYF.